This T cell receptor beta chain emerged from a study of human T cells and chemical hapten exposure. Study overall: How much TCR each sample yielded varied, mostly because pooled library volumes differed slightly. General observations from the study: The number of TCRs over 1 in 1000 frequency stayed unchanged after DPC.

In TCRdb, the RACE reads were re-called with MiXCR into one record per CDR3 protein. The sample records about 64,000 distinct CDR3 sequences, approximately 10% being singletons. In the case of this clonotype: Its cognate antigen is unknown.

Trimming removed 10 bases at V and 7 bases at J, with 16 bases between. Germline loops: CDR1 MNHEY, CDR2 SVGAGI. This CDR3 contains 12 residues. Time point meaning: pre-sensitization, week 0. Treatment: therapeutic diphenylcyclopropenone sensitization with weekly scalp DPC. Investigators collected blood before applying each patch test. Total RNA was extracted from unfractionated whole blood. This TCR was sampled from a middle-aged woman with alopecia areata. Some clones in this sample may be carry-over from other donors' samples. The chain carries TRBV6-5 and TRBJ1-2; D may be TRBD1 (5 bases). The sequences come from whole blood, collected in connection with sensitization to the hapten diphenylcyclopropenone (DPC). CDR3: CAIFGGGSGYTF. The CDR3 DNA sequence: TGTGCCATCTTCGGCGGGGGAAGTGGCTACACCTTC.